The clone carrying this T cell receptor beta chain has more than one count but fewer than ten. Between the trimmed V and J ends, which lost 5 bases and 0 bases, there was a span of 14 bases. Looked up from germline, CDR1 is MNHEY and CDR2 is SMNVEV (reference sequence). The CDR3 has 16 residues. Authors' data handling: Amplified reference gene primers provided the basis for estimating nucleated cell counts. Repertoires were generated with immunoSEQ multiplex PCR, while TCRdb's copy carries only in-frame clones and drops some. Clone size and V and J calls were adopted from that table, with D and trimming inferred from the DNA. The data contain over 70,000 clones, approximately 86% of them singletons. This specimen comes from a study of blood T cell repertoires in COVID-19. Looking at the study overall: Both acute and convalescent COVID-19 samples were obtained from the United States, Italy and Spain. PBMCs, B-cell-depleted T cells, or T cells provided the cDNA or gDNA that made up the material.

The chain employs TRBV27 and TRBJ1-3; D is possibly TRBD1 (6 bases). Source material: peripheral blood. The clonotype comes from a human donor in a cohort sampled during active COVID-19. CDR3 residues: CASSPLQGSSGNTIYF. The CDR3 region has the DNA TGTGCCAGCAGTCCTCTCCAGGGGTCCTCTGGAAACACCATATATTTT.